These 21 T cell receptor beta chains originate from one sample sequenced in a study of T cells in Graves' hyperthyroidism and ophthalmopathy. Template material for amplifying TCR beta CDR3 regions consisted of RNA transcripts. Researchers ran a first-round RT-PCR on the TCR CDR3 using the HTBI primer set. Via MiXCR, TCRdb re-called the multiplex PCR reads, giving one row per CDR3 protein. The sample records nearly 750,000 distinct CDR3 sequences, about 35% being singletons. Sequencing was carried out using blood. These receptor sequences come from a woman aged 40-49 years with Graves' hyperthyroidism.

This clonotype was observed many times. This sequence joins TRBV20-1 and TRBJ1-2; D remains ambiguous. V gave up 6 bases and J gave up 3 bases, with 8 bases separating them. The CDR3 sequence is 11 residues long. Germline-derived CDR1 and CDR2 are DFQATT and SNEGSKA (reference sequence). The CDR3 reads CSADTYYGYTF. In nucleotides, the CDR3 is TGCAGTGCAGACACCTACTATGGCTACACCTTC.

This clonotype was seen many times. CDR3 loop: CSASGDNYGYTF. The CDR3 DNA follows: TGCAGTGCTAGTGGGGACAACTATGGCTACACCTTC. The chain is built from TRBV20-1 and TRBJ1-2; TRBD1 is a possible D gene (5 bases). The germline CDR1 and CDR2 sequences are DFQATT and SNEGSKA (reference sequence). The CDR3 spans 12 residues. V was cut by 3 bases and J by 2 bases, with 7 bases left in between.

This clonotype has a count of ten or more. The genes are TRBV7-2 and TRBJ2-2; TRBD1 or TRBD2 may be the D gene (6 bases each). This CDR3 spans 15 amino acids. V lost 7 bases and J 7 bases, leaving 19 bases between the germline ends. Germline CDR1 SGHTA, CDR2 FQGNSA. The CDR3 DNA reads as TGTGCCAGCACTTATCGAACAGGGAGGAACGGGGAGCTGTTTTTT. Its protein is CASTYRTGRNGELFF.

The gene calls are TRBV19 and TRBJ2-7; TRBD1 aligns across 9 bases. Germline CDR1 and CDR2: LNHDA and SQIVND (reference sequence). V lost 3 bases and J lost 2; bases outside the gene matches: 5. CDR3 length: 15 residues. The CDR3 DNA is TGTGCCAGTAGTATGGGACAGGGACGAACCTACGAGCAGTACTTC. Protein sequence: CASSMGQGRTYEQYF.

The CDR3 loop reads CSAYDNEQFF. CDR3 nucleotides: TGCAGTGCATATGACAATGAGCAGTTCTTC. The chain links TRBV20-1 to TRBJ2-1; no definite D call. This CDR3 comprises 10 residues. V lost 6 bases and J lost 5, with 5 bases in between. In germline, CDR1 is DFQATT, CDR2 SNEGSKA (reference sequence).

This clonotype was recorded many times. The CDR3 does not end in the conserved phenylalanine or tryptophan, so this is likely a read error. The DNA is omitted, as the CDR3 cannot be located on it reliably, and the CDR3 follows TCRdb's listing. The CDR3 loop is CASSLTGNTGELVL. This chain connects TRBV5-1 to TRBJ2-2; the table's D call, TRBD1, has no DNA check behind it. The CDR3 has 14 residues if both end residues are counted. The germline V gene encodes CDR1 SGHRS and CDR2 YFSETQ.

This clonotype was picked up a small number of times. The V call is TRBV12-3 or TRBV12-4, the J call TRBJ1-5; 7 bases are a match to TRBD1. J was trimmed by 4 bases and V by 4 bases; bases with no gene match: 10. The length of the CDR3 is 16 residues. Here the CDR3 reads CASSSTGRSENQPQHF. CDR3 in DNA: TGTGCCAGCAGTTCGACAGGGCGCTCCGAGAATCAGCCCCAGCATTTT.

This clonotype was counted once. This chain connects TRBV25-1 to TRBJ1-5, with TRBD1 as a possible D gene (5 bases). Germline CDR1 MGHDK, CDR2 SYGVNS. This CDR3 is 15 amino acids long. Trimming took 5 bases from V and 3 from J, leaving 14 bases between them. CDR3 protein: CASSYGLGDNQPQHF. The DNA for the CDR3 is TGTGCCAGCAGTTACGGACTGGGGGACAATCAGCCCCAGCATTTT.

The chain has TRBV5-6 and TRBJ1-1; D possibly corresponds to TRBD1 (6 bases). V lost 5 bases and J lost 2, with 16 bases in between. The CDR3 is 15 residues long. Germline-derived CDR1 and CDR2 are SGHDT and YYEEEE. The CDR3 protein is CASRTTTGTNTEAFF. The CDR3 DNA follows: TGTGCCAGCAGAACGACTACAGGGACCAACACTGAAGCTTTCTTT.

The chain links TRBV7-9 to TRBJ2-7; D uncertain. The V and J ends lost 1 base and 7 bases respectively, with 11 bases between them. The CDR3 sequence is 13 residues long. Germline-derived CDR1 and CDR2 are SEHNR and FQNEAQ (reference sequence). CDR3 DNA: TGTGCCAGCAGCTTAGAGGGCCCTTTTGAGCAGTACTTC. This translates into CASSLEGPFEQYF.

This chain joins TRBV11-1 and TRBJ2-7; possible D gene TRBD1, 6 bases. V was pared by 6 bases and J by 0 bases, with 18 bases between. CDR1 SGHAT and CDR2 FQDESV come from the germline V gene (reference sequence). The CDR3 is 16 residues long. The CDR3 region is CASSRELGTPSYEQYF. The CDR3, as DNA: TGTGCCAGCAGTCGAGAACTGGGGACACCCTCCTACGAGCAGTACTTC.

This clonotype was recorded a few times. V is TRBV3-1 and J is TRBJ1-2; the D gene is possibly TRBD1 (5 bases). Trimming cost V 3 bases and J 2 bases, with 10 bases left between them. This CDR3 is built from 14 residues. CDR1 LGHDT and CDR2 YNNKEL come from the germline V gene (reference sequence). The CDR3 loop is CASSHTTGNYGYTF. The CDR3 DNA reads TGTGCCAGCAGCCATACAACAGGAAACTATGGCTACACCTTC.

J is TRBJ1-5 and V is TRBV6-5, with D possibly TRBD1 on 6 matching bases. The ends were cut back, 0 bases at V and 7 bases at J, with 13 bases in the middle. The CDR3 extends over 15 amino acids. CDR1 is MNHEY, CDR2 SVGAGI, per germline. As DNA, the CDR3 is TGTGCCAGCAGTTACTCGGTCGGGGGCGGACAGCCCCAGCATTTT. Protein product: CASSYSVGGGQPQHF.

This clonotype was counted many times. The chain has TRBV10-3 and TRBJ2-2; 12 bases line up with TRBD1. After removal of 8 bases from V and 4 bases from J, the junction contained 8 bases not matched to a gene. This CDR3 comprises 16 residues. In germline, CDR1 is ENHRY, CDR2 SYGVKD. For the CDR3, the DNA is TGTGCCATCGGGACAGGGGGCTCCACTTCCACCGGGGAGCTGTTTTTT. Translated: CAIGTGGSTSTGELFF.

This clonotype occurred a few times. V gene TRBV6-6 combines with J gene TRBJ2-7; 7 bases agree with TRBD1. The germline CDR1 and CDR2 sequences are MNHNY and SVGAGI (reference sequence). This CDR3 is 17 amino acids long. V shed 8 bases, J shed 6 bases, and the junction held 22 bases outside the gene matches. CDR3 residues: CASRQNPWTGGGGEQYF. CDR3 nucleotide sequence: TGTGCCAGCCGTCAAAACCCATGGACAGGCGGTGGAGGCGAGCAGTACTTC.

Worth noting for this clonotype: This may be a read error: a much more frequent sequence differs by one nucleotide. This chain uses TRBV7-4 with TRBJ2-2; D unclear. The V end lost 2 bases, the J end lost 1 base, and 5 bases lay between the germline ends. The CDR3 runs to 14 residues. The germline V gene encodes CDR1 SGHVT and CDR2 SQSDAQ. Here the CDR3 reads CASSLHRNTGELFF. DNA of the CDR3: TGTGCCAGCAGCTTACACAGGAACACCGGGGAGCTGTTTTTT. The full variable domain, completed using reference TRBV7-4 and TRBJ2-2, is GAGVSQSPRYKVAKRGRDVALRCDSISGHVTLYWYRQTLGQGSEVLTYSQSDAQRDKSGRPSGRFSAERPERSVSTLKIQRTEQGDSAVYLCASSLHRNTGELFFGEGSRLTVL.

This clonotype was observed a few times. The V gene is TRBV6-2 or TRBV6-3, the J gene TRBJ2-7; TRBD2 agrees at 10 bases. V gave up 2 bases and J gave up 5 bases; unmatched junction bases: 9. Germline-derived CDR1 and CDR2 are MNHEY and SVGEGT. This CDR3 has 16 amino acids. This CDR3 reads CASSYSGGAFFHEQYF. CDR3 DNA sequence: TGTGCCAGCAGTTACAGCGGGGGGGCCTTCTTTCACGAGCAGTACTTC.

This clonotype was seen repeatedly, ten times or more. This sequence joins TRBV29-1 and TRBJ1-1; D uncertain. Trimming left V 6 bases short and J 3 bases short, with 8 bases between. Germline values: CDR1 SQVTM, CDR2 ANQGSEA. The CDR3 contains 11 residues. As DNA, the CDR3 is TGCAGCGTAGACCGGTACACTGAAGCTTTCTTT. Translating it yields CSVDRYTEAFF.

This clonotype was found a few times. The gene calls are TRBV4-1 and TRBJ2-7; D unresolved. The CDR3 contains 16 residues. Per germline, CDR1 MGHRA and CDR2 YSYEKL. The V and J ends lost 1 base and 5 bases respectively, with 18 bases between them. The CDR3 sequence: CASSQVGSGRLHEQYF. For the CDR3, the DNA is TGCGCCAGCAGCCAAGTCGGTAGTGGACGTCTCCACGAGCAGTACTTC.

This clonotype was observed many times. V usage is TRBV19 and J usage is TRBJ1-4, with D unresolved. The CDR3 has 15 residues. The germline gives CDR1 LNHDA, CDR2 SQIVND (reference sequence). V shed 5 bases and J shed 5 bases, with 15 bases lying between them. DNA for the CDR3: TGTGCCAGTAGTGTATCTGACGAACCGAATGAAAAACTGTTTTTT. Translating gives CASSVSDEPNEKLFF.

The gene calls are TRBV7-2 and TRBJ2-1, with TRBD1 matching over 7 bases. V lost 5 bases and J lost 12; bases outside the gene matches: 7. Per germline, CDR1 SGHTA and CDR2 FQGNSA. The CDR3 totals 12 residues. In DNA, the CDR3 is TGTGCCAGCAGCCAGGGAAAGGGGGCGCAGTTCTTC. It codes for CASSQGKGAQFF.